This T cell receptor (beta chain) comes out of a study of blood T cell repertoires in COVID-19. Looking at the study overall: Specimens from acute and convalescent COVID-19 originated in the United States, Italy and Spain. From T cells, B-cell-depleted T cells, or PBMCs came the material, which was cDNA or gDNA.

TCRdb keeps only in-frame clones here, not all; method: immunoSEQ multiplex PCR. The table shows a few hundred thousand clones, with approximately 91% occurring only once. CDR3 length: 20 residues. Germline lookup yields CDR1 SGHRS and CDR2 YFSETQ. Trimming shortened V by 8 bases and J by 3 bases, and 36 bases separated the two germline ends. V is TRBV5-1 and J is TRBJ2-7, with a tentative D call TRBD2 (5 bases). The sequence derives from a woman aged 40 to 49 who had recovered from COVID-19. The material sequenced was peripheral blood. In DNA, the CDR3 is TGCGCCAGAAAACGTATTTTCATGAGTCCGACTACTCAGTTAAGCTACGAGCAGTACTTC. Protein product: CARKRIFMSPTTQLSYEQYF.